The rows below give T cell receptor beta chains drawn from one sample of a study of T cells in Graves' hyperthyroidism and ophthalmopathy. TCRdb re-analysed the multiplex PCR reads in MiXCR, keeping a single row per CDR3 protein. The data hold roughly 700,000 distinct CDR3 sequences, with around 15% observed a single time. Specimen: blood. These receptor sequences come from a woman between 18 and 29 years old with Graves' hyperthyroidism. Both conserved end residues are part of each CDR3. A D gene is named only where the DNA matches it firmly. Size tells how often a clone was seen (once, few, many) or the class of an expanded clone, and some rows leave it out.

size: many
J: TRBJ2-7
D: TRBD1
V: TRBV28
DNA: TGTGCCAGCAACACTAGGGGACAGGGGTTCTACGAGCAGTACTTC
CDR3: CASNTRGQGFYEQYF

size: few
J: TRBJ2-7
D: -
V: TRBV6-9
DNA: TGTGCCAGCAGTTACGGCGGGACACGGCTCTACGAGCAGTACTTC
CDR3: CASSYGGTRLYEQYF

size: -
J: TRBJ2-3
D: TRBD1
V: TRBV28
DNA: TGTGCCAGCAGTTTACCTACCCGACCCGGGACAGAAAACACAGGTACGCAGTATTTT
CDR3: CASSLPTRPGTENTGTQYF

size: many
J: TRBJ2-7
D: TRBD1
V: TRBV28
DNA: TGTGCCAGCAGTACCTCGGGACAGGGCCGGTTCTCCTACGAGCAGTACTTC
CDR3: CASSTSGQGRFSYEQYF

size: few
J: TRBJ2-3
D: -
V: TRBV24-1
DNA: TGTGCCACCAGTGACCTGGACAGCACAGATACGCAGTATTTT
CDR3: CATSDLDSTDTQYF

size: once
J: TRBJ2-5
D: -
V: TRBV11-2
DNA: TGTGCCAGCCGGGGATTCCAAGAGACCCAGTACTTC
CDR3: CASRGFQETQYF

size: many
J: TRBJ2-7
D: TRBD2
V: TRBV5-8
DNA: TGTGCCAGCAGCCCGAGGCGGCCCGCCGAGGGACTAGCGAGATACGAGCAGTACTTC
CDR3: CASSPRRPAEGLARYEQYF

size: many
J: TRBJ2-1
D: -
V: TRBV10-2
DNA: TGCGCCAGCAGTGGTTATAGCGGATTCTACAATGAGCAGTTCTTC
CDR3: CASSGYSGFYNEQFF

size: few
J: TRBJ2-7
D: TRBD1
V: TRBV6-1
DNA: TGTGCCAGCAGTGAAGAATGGGACAGGGGCCTATCCTACGAGCAGTACTTC
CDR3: CASSEEWDRGLSYEQYF

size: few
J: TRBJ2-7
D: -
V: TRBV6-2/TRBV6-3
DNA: TGTGCCAGCGGTTTACGTTGGGGCTACGAGCAGTACTTC
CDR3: CASGLRWGYEQYF

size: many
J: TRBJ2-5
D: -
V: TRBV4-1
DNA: TGCGCCAGCAGCCAAGAAGGCCAGGGGGAGACCCAGTACTTC
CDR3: CASSQEGQGETQYF

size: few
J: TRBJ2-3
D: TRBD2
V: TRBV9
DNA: TGTGCCAGCAGCGCCCGGGAGGCACAGTGGGATACGCAGTATTTT
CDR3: CASSAREAQWDTQYF

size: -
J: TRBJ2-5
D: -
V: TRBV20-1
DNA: TGCAGTGCTAGCTATTCCACGGATCAAGAGACCCAGTACTTC
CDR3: CSASYSTDQETQYF

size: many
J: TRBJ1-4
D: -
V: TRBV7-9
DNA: TGTGCCAGCAGCTCTATTACGGGACCAATACTGGAAAAACTGTTTTTT
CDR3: CASSSITGPILEKLFF

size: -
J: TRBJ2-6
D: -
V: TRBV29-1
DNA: TGCAGCGTTGGAGCTTCCGGGGGGGCCAACGTCCTGACTTTC
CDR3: CSVGASGGANVLTF

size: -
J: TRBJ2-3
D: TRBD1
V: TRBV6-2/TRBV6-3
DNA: TGTGCCAGCAGTTACACAGGGGATAGCACAGATACGCAGTATTTT
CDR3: CASSYTGDSTDTQYF

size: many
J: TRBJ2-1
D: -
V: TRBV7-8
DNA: TGTGCCAGCAGCCTACGTCGACTTGTGGGTTACAATGAGCAGTTCTTC
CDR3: CASSLRRLVGYNEQFF

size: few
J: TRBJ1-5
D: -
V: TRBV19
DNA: TGTGCCAGTACTTCATATGGACGGAATCCAGGGCCCCAGCATTTT
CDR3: CASTSYGRNPGPQHF

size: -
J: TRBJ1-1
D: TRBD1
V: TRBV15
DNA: TGTGCCACCAGCAGAGGGACAGGGGGAAAAGCTTTCTTT
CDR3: CATSRGTGGKAFF

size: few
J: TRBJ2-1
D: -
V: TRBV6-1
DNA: TGTGCCATCGGACCCAGGGGAACGGGGGCCAATGAGCAGTTCTTC
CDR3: CAIGPRGTGANEQFF

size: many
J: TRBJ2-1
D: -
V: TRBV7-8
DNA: TGTGCCAGCTCCTACTCTATCTCCTACAATGAGCAGTTCTTC
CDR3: CASSYSISYNEQFF

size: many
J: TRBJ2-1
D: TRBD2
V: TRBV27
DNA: TGTGCCAGCAGTTTACGTCTAGCGGGCCACAATGAGCAGTTCTTC
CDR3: CASSLRLAGHNEQFF

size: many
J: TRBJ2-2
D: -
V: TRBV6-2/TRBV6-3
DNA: TGTGCCAGCATCTCCCTCTCGCGGGCCGGGGAGCTGTTTTTT
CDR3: CASISLSRAGELFF

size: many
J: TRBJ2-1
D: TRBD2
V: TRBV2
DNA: TGTGCCAGCAGTGAAAATGGACTAGCCGGGGGTCGTGAGCAGTTCTTC
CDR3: CASSENGLAGGREQFF

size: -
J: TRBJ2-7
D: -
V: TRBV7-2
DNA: TGTGCCAGCAGCTTAAGAGAAATCAACGAGCAGTACTTC
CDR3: CASSLREINEQYF

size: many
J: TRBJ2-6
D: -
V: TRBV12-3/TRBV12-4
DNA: TGTGCCAGCAGTTTAGATGGGAACACCAACGTCCTGACTTTC
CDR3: CASSLDGNTNVLTF

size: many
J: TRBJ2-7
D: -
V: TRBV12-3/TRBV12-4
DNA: TGTGCCAGCAGTTTTGAGAGCAGCCCCTCCTACGAGCAGTACTTC
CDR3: CASSFESSPSYEQYF

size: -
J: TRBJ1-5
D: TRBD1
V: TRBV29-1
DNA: TGCAGCGTTGTTTTATTGGGACAGGGACAGCCCCAGCATTTT
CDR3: CSVVLLGQGQPQHF

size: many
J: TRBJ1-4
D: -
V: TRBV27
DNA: TGTGCCAGCAGTTTGGCCGGGGTCCGTGAAAAACTGTTTTTT
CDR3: CASSLAGVREKLFF

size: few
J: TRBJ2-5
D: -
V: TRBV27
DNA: -
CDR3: CASSFLAGLETQYF

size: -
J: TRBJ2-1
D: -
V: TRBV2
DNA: TGTGCCAGGGGAGGGACAGTAGGGCCCAATGAGCAGTTCTTC
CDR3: CARGGTVGPNEQFF

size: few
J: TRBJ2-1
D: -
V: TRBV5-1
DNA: TGCGCCAGCAGCCCAGGGGGTAGCGGGCAAAATGAGCAGTTCTTC
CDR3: CASSPGGSGQNEQFF

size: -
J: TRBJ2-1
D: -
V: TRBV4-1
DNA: TGCGCCAGCAGCCAAGATAGAGCGCCTCTATACAATGAGCAGTTCTTC
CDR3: CASSQDRAPLYNEQFF

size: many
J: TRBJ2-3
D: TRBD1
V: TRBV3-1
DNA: TGTGCCAGCAGCCAAGTAGGAGGACAGGGCACAGATACGCAGTATTTT
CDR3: CASSQVGGQGTDTQYF

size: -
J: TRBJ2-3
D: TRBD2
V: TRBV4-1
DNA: TGCGCCAGCAGCCCTACTCTAGCGGGAGTACCCACAGATACGCAGTATTTT
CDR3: CASSPTLAGVPTDTQYF

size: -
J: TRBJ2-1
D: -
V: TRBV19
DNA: TGTGCCAGTAGTATACGCGGAGTGGCTCTCTCGGGTGAGCAGTTCTTC
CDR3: CASSIRGVALSGEQFF

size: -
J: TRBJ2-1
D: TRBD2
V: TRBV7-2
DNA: TGTGCCAGCAGCTTCGGGGGTAGCGGGGGCCTCTACAATGAGCAGTTCTTC
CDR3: CASSFGGSGGLYNEQFF

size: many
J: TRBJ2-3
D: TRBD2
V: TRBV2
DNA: TGTGCCAGCGCGGTACTAGCGCTCACAGATACGCAGTATTTT
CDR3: CASAVLALTDTQYF

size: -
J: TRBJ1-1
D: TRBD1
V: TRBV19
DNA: TGTGCCAGTAGCCCGGTTAAGGGACAGGGGCGGATGGGAGCTTTCTTT
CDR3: CASSPVKGQGRMGAFF

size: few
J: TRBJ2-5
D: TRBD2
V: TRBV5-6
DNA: TGTGCCAGCAGCTTAAGTAGCGGGAGTGGGGAGACCCAGTACTTC
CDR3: CASSLSSGSGETQYF

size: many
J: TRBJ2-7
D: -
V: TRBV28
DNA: TGTGCCAGCAGTTCGCGGCGCCCCCGCTACGAGCAGTACTTC
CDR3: CASSSRRPRYEQYF

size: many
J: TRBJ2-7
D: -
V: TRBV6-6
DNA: TGTGCCAGCAGTTACCGGAGGGACTTCTACGAGCAGTACTTC
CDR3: CASSYRRDFYEQYF

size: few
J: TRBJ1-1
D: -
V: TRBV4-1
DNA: TGCGCCAGCAGCTTTGCAGGGAGGGAGAACACTGAAGCTTTCTTT
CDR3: CASSFAGRENTEAFF

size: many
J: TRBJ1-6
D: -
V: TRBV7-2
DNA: TGTGCCAGCAGCCTGGGGAGGGAGCCAAATTCACCCCTCCACTTT
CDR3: CASSLGREPNSPLHF

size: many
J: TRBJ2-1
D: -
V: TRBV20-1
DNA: TGCAGTGCTAGTGACCGGGACGGCTCCTACAATGAGCAGTTCTTC
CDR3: CSASDRDGSYNEQFF

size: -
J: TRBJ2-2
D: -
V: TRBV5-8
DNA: TGTGCCAGCAGCTTGGTTGGGGGATCGAACACCGGGGAGCTGTTTTTT
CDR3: CASSLVGGSNTGELFF

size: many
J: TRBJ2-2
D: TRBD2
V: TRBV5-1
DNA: TGCGCCAGCAGCGCCGGGACTAGCGGAGGAGAGGGCGGGGAGCTGTTTTTT
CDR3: CASSAGTSGGEGGELFF

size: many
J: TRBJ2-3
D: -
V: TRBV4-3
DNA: TGCGCCAGCAGCCAAGAGGGGCGATTAGCAGCAGATACGCAGTATTTT
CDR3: CASSQEGRLAADTQYF

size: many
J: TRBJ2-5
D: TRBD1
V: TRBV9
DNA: TGTGCCAGCAGCGCCGATGCGGGACAGGGGGTATCCCAGTACTTC
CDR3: CASSADAGQGVSQYF

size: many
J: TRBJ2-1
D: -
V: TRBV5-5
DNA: TGTGCCAGCAGCCGGGGGACTGTCCCCGGCAATGAGCAGTTCTTC
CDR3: CASSRGTVPGNEQFF

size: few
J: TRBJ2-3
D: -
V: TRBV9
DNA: TGTGCCAGCAGCGTTGGGCGGGCTAGCGAGCAGTATTTT
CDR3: CASSVGRASEQYF

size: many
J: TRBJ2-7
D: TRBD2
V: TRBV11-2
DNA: TGTGCCAGCGAACTTAGGCGGGGGGAAGGGGTCTACGAGCAGTACTTC
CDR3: CASELRRGEGVYEQYF

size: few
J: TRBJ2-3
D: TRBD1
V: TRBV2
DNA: TGTGCCAGCAGGCCGGGACAGGGCACAGATACGCAGTATTTT
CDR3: CASRPGQGTDTQYF

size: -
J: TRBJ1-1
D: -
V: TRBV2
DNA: TGTGCCAGTAACTTCAGAGGGGGCACTGAAGCTTTCTTT
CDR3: CASNFRGGTEAFF

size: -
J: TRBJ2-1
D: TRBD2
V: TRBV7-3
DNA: TGTGCCAGCAGCTTAAAAACGGGAGGAGTAGGTGAGCAGTTCTTC
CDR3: CASSLKTGGVGEQFF